A selection of T cell receptor beta chains follows, all from one sample in a study of shared clonotypes between healthy human individuals. Method: immunoSEQ multiplex PCR; TCRdb's copy keeps in-frame clones and lacks some. The table records around 200,000 clones, 60% to 75% of them present only once. The sequenced sample consisted of memory CD4+ T cells sorted from blood. The receptors were sampled from a man aged 25-45 years in good health. Each CDR3 is given with its conserved first and last residue. A D gene is named only where the DNA matches it firmly. The size of a clone is reported for some rows only, either as once, few or many, or as a class for expanded clones.

>many|TRBV30|.|TRBJ2-2
CAWKGLVTGELFF
TGTGCCTGGAAAGGGCTCGTCACCGGGGAGCTGTTTTTT
>.|TRBV6-5|TRBD1|TRBJ2-1
CASGSRGLTNEQFF
TGTGCCAGCGGGTCCAGGGGGCTAACCAATGAGCAGTTCTTC
>few|TRBV2|.|TRBJ2-1
CASSPGRTTYNEQFF
TGTGCCAGCAGCCCAGGACGGACTACCTACAATGAGCAGTTCTTC
>.|TRBV7-9|.|TRBJ2-1
CASRQSGTSYNEQFF
TGTGCCAGCAGACAATCCGGGACTTCGTATAATGAGCAGTTCTTC
>.|TRBV28|TRBD1|TRBJ2-3
CASRQRTGGSTDTQYF
TGTGCCAGCAGGCAGCGGACAGGGGGCAGCACAGATACGCAGTATTTT
>.|TRBV20-1|.|TRBJ2-3
CSAGYTDTQYF
TGCAGTGCTGGTTACACAGATACGCAGTATTTT
>.|TRBV14|.|TRBJ2-2
CASSRKVTGELFF
TGTGCCAGCAGCCGGAAGGTGACCGGGGAGCTGTTTTTT
>.|TRBV29-1|TRBD1|TRBJ1-1
CSVQQGAGNTEAFF
TGCAGCGTTCAACAGGGGGCAGGGAACACTGAAGCTTTCTTT
>few|TRBV5-4|.|TRBJ2-3
CASSSPNVDTQYF
TGTGCCAGCAGCTCGCCAAATGTAGATACGCAGTATTTT
>.|TRBV30|TRBD2|TRBJ2-2
CAWRKIPGTSGRGTGELFF
TGTGCCTGGAGGAAAATCCCCGGGACTAGCGGGAGGGGGACCGGGGAGCTGTTTTTT
>few|TRBV7-9|.|TRBJ2-1
CASSSRSAAYEQFF
TGTGCCAGCAGCTCTCGGTCCGCCGCCTATGAGCAGTTCTTC
>.|TRBV6-5|.|TRBJ1-5
CASSPLNSNQPQHF
TGTGCCAGCAGTCCCCTAAATAGCAATCAGCCCCAGCATTTT
>.|TRBV5-1|.|TRBJ2-7
CASGQGGASYPREQYF
TGCGCCAGCGGCCAAGGGGGGGCGTCGTATCCTAGGGAGCAGTACTTC
>.|TRBV18|TRBD1|TRBJ2-2
CASSPLPQGANTGELFF
TGTGCCAGCTCACCACTCCCCCAGGGGGCGAACACCGGGGAGCTGTTTTTT
>few|TRBV5-1|.|TRBJ1-1
CASSPGGAGQSEAFF
TGCGCCAGCAGCCCGGGGGGGGCAGGGCAAAGTGAAGCTTTCTTT
>.|TRBV27|TRBD1|TRBJ2-5
CASSYQGQGRETQYF
TGTGCCAGCAGTTACCAGGGACAGGGTAGGGAGACCCAGTACTTC
>.|TRBV2|.|TRBJ2-1
CASIYSIYNEQFF
TGTGCCAGCATCTATTCGATCTACAATGAGCAGTTCTTC
>.|TRBV10-1|.|TRBJ2-5
CASSESSGSGQETQYF
TGCGCCAGCAGTGAGTCCTCCGGGAGTGGGCAAGAGACCCAGTACTTC
>.|TRBV6-6|TRBD2|TRBJ2-3
CASCRSGAPDTQYF
TGTGCCAGCTGCCGGAGCGGGGCCCCAGATACGCAGTATTTT
>few|TRBV19|.|TRBJ2-3
CASRVSGSDTQYF
TGTGCCAGTAGAGTATCTGGATCAGATACGCAGTATTTT
>.|TRBV25-1|.|TRBJ2-1
CASSSSETVMNEQFF
TGTGCCAGCAGTTCATCTGAGACAGTCATGAATGAGCAGTTCTTC
>.|TRBV5-1|.|TRBJ2-5
CASSLGQIQETQYF
TGCGCCAGCAGCTTGGGGCAGATTCAAGAGACCCAGTACTTC
>.|TRBV10-3|.|TRBJ2-6
CAISDTTGANVLTF
TGTGCCATCAGTGATACTACTGGGGCCAACGTCCTGACTTTC
>.|TRBV10-2|.|TRBJ2-5
CASSELGWGETQYF
TGCGCCAGCAGTGAGCTGGGTTGGGGAGAGACCCAGTACTTC
>many|TRBV15|.|TRBJ2-5
CATTLGGLETQYF
TGTGCCACCACCCTAGGGGGGTTGGAGACCCAGTACTTC
>.|TRBV5-5|TRBD2|TRBJ2-7
CASSSRGGLSEQYF
TGTGCCAGCAGCTCCCGCGGGGGACTGAGCGAGCAGTACTTC
>.|TRBV19|.|TRBJ2-7
CASSESGLNSYEQYF
TGTGCCAGTAGTGAATCGGGATTAAATTCCTACGAGCAGTACTTC
>.|TRBV29-1|TRBD2|TRBJ2-1
CSVGAGVDEQFF
TGCAGCGTTGGTGCGGGAGTTGATGAGCAGTTCTTC
>.|TRBV7-7|.|TRBJ2-1
CASSFDPRSTYNEQFF
TGTGCCAGCAGCTTTGACCCTAGATCTACCTACAATGAGCAGTTCTTC
>.|TRBV11-2|.|TRBJ2-1
CASSLSGSRYNNEQFF
TGTGCCAGCAGCTTATCAGGGAGCCGATACAACAATGAGCAGTTCTTC
>few|TRBV6-1|.|TRBJ2-2
CASRREVFNTGELFF
TGTGCCAGCAGGCGGGAAGTTTTTAACACCGGGGAGCTGTTTTTT
>many|TRBV2|TRBD2|TRBJ2-2
CASSKTSGSKAGELFF
TGTGCCAGCAGTAAAACTAGCGGGAGTAAAGCCGGGGAGCTGTTTTTT
>.|TRBV2|.|TRBJ2-7
CASRDVRDVRSYEQYF
TGTGCCAGCAGGGACGTGAGGGACGTCCGCTCCTACGAGCAGTACTTC
>.|TRBV11-2|TRBD2|TRBJ2-1
CASSRDGGSGTPFF
TGTGCCAGCAGTCGAGACGGCGGCAGCGGGACTCCGTTCTTC
>.|TRBV5-1|.|TRBJ2-7
CASTAGISYEQYF
TGCGCCAGCACCGCAGGGATCTCCTACGAGCAGTACTTC
>.|TRBV28|.|TRBJ1-5
CASSTTRDSNQPQHF
TGTGCCAGCAGTACCACGAGGGATAGCAATCAGCCCCAGCATTTT
>.|TRBV4-2|.|TRBJ2-2
CASSFEAGELFF
TGTGCCAGCAGCTTTGAGGCCGGGGAGCTGTTTTTT
>.|TRBV5-1|TRBD2|TRBJ2-1
CASGGLAVIEQFF
TGCGCCAGCGGCGGACTAGCGGTAATTGAGCAGTTCTTC
>.|TRBV7-6|.|TRBJ1-2
CASSLSGDGYTF
TGTGCCAGCAGCTTATCTGGGGATGGCTACACCTTC
>few|TRBV10-2|TRBD1|TRBJ2-7
CASSVHGGDRVSHEQYF
TGCGCCAGCAGTGTCCACGGAGGCGACAGGGTATCCCACGAGCAGTACTTC
>.|TRBV6-5|.|TRBJ2-1
CASSYEGRIYNEQFF
TGTGCCAGCAGTTATGAGGGACGGATATACAATGAGCAGTTCTTC
>.|TRBV28|TRBD2|TRBJ2-1
CASTQTGLAVYRQFF
TGTGCCAGCACCCAGACTGGACTAGCGGTGTATAGGCAGTTCTTC
>.|TRBV19|.|TRBJ2-2
CASSMGGELFF
TGTGCCAGTAGTATGGGGGGGGAGCTGTTTTTT
>.|TRBV18|TRBD2|TRBJ2-1
CASSPTSGTVNEQFF
TGTGCCAGCTCACCCACTAGCGGGACAGTCAATGAGCAGTTCTTC
>.|TRBV4-3|.|TRBJ1-1
CASSQGNRGPGTEAFF
TGCGCCAGCAGCCAAGGGAACCGGGGGCCCGGGACTGAAGCTTTCTTT
>.|TRBV7-9|.|TRBJ2-2
CASSLALQGTNTGELFF
TGTGCCAGCAGCTTAGCCTTACAGGGTACGAACACCGGGGAGCTGTTTTTT
>.|TRBV7-6|TRBD1|TRBJ2-5
CASSPDREVVFGQETQYF
TGTGCCAGCAGCCCGGACAGGGAGGTCGTATTTGGGCAAGAGACCCAGTACTTC